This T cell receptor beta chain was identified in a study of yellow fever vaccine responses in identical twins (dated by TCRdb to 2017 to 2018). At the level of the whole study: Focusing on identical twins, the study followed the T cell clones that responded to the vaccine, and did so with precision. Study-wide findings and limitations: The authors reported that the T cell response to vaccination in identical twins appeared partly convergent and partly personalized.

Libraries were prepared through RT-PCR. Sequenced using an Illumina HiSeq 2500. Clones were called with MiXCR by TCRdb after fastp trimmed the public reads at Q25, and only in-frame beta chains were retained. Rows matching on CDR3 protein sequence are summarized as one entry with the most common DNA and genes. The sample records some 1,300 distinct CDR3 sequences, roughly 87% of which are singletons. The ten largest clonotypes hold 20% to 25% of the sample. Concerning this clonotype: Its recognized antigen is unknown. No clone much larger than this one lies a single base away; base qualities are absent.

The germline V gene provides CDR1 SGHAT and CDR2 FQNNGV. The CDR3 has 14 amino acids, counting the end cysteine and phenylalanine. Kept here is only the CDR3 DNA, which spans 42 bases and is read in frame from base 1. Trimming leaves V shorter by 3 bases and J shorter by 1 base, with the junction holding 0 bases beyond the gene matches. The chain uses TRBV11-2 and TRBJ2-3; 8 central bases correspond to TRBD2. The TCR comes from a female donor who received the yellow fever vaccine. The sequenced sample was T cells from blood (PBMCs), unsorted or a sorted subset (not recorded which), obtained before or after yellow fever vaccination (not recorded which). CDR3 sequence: CASSLTSGTDTQYF. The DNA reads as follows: TGTGCCAGCAGCTTGACTAGCGGCACAGATACGCAGTATTTT.